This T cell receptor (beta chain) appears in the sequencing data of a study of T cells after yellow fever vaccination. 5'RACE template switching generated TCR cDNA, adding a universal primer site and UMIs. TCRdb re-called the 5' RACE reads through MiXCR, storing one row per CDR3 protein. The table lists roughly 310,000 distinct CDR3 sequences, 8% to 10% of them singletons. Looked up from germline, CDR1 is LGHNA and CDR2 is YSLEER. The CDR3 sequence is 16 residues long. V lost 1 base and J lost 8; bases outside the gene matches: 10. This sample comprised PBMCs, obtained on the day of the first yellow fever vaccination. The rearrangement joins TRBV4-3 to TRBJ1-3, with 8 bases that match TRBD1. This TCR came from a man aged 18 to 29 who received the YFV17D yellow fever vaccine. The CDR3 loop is CASSQGAGQGGDTIYF. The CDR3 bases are TGCGCCAGCAGCCAAGGGGCCGGACAGGGTGGGGACACCATATATTTT.